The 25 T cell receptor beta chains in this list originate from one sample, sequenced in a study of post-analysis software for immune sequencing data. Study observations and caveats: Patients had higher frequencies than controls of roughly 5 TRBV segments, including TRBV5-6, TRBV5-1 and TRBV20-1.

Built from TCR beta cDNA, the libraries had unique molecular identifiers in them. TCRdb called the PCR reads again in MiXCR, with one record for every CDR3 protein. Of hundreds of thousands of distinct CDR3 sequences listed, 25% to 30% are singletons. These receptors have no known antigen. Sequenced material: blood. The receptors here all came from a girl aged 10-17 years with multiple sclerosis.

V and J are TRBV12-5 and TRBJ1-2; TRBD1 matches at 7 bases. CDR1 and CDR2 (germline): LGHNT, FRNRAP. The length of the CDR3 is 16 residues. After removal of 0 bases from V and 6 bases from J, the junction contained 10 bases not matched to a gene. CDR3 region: CASGLVLQGITDGYTF. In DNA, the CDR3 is TGTGCTAGTGGTTTGGTTCTACAGGGGATAACTGATGGCTACACCTTC.

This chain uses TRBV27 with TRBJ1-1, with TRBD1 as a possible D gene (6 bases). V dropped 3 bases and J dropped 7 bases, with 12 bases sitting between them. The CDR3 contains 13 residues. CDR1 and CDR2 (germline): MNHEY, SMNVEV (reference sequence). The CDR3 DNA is TGTGCCAGCAGTTTTCAGGGGCGACATGAAGCTTTCTTT. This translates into CASSFQGRHEAFF.

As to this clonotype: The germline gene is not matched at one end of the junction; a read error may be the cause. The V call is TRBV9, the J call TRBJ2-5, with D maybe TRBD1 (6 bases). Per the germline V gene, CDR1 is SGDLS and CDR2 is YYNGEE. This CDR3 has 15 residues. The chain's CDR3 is CTSSQGYQGQETQYF. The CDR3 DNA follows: TGTACCAGCAGCCAAGGATACCAGGGGCAAGAGACCCAGTACTTC.

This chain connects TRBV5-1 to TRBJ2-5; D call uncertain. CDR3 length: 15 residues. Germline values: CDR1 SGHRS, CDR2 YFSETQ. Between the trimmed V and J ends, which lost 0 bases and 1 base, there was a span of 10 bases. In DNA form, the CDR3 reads TGCGCCAGCAGCTTGGGTATGGAGTTCCAAGAGACCCAGTACTTC. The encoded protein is CASSLGMEFQETQYF.

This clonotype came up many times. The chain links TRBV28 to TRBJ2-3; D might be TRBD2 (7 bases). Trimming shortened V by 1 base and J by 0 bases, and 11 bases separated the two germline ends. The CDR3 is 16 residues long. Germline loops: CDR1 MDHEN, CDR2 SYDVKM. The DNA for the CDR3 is TGTGCCAGCAGTTTATCGGGGGGCCATAGCACAGATACGCAGTATTTT. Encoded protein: CASSLSGGHSTDTQYF.

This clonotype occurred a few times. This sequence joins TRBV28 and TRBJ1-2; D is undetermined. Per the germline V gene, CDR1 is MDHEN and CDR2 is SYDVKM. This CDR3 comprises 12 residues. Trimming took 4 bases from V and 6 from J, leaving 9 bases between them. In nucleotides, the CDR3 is TGTGCCAGCAGTTCCTCGACGGATGGCTACACCTTC. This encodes CASSSSTDGYTF.

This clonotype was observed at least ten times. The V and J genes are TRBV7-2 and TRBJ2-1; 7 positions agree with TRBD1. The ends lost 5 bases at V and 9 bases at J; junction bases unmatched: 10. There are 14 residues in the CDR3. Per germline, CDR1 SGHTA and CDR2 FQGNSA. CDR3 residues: CASSDTRGPVEQFF. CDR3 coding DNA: TGTGCCAGCAGCGATACGAGGGGGCCGGTTGAGCAGTTCTTC.

CDR3 in DNA: TGTGCCAGCAGCCAAGCGCTAGCGGTCCCTAGCACAGATACGCAGTATTTT. Protein product: CASSQALAVPSTDTQYF. V is TRBV4-2 and J is TRBJ2-3; TRBD2 matches at 7 bases. V dropped 1 base and J dropped 0; count of bases not matched to a gene: 7. Germline CDR1 LGHNA, CDR2 YNFKEQ. This CDR3 spans 17 amino acids.

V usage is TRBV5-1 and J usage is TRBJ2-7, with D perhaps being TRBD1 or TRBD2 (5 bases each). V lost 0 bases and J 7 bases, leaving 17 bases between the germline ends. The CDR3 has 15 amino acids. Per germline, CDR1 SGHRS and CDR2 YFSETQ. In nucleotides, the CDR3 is TGCGCCAGCAGCTTGGCGGGACGTAAAGGCGATGAGCAGTACTTC. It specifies CASSLAGRKGDEQYF.

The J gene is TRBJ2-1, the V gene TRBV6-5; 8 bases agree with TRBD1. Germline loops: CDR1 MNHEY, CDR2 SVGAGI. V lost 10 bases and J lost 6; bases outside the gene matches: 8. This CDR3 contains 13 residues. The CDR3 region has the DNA TGTGCCACCAACCGGGACAGGAGCAATGAGCAGTTCTTC. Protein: CATNRDRSNEQFF.

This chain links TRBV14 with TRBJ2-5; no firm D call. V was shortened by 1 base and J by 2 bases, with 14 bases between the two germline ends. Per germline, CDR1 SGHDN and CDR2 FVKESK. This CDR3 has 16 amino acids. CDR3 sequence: CASSQGLSGWQETQYF. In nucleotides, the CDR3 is TGTGCCAGCAGCCAAGGTCTTTCGGGCTGGCAAGAGACCCAGTACTTC.

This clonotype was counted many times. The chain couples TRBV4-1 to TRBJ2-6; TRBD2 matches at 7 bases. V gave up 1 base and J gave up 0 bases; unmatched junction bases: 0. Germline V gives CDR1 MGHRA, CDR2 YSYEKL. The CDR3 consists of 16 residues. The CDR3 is CASSQGEGSGANVLTF. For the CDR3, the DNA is TGCGCCAGCAGCCAAGGGGAGGGCTCTGGGGCCAACGTCCTGACTTTC.

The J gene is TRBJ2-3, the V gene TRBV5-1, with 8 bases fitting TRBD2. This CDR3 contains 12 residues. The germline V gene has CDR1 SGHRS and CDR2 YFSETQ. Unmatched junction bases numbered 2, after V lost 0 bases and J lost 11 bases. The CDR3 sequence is CASSLAAGVQYF. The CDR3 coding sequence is TGCGCCAGCAGCTTGGCAGCGGGGGTGCAGTATTTT.

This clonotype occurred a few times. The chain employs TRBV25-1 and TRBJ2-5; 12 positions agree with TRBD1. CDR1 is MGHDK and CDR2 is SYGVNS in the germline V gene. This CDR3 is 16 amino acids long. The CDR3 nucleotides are TGTGCAGAATCCGGGACAGGGGGCTGTCTAGGGATGACCCAGTACTTC. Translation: CAESGTGGCLGMTQYF.

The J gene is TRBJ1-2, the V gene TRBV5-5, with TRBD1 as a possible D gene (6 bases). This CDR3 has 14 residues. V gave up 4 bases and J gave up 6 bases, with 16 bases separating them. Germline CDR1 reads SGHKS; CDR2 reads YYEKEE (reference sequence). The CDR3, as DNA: TGTGCCAGCAGCCGCTCACCACAGGGTAATGGCTACACCTTC. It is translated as CASSRSPQGNGYTF.

The CDR3 loop is CAISTVSRGSETQYF. CDR3 sequence (DNA): TGTGCCATCAGCACTGTGTCCAGGGGATCAGAGACCCAGTACTTC. V and J are TRBV10-3 and TRBJ2-5, with a possible D match to TRBD1 (6 bases). The V gene lost 6 bases and the J gene lost 4 bases, with 18 bases spanning the gap. The length of the CDR3 is 15 residues. CDR1 is ENHRY, CDR2 SYGVKD, per germline.

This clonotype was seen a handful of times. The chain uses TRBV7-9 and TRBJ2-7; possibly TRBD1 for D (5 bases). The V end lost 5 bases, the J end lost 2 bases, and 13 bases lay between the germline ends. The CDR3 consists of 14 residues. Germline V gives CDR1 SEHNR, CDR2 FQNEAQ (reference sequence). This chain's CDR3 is CASSPATAPYEQYF. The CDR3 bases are TGTGCCAGCAGCCCTGCGACAGCGCCCTACGAGCAGTACTTC.

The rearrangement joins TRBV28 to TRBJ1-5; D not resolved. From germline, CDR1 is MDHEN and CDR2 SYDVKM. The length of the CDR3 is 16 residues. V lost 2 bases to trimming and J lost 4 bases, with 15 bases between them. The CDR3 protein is CASSLKGRITNQPQHF. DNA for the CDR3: TGTGCCAGCAGTTTAAAGGGCCGCATCACGAATCAGCCCCAGCATTTT.

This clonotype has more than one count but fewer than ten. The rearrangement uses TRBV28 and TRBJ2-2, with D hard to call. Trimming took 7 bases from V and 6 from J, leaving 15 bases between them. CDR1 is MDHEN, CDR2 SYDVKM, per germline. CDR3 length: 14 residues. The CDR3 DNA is TGTGCCAGCATACCGATGACGGGTGCCGGGGAGCTGTTTTTT. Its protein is CASIPMTGAGELFF.

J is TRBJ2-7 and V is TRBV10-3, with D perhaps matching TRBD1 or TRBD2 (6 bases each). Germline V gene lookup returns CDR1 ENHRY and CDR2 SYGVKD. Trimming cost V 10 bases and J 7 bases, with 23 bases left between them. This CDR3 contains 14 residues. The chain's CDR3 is CATGGGSMYNEQYF. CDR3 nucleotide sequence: TGTGCCACCGGAGGGGGTTCGATGTACAATGAGCAGTACTTC.

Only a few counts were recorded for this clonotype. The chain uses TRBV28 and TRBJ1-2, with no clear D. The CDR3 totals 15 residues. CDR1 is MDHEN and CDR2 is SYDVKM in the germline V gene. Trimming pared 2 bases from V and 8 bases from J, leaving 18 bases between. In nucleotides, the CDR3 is TGTGCCAGCAGTTTAGTGGTGCCAGGCCCTTCGGGCTACACCTTC. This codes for CASSLVVPGPSGYTF.

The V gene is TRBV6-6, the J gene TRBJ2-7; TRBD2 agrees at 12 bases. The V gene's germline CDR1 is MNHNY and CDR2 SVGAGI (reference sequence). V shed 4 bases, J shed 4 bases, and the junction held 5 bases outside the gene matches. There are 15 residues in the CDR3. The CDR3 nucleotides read TGTGCCAGCAGTTCTCTAGCGGGAGGGGGGTACGAGCAGTACTTC. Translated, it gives CASSSLAGGGYEQYF.

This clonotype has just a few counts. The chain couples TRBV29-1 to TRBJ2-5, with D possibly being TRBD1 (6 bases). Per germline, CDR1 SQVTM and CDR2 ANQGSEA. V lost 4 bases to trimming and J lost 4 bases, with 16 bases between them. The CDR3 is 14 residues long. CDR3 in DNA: TGCAGCGTTGGACTGATTTCCAGGGGAGAGACCCAGTACTTC. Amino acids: CSVGLISRGETQYF.

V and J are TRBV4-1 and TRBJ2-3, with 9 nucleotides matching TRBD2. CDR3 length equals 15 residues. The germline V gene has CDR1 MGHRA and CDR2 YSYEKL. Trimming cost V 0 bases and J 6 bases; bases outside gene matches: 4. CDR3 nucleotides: TGCGCCAGCAGCCAAGATGGGACTAGCTCGGATACGCAGTATTTT. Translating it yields CASSQDGTSSDTQYF.

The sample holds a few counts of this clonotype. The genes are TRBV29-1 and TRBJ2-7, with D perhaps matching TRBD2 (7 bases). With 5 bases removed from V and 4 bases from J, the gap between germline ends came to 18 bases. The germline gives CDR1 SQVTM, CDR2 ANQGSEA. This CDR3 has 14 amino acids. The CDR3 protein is CSVLGGASLYEQYF. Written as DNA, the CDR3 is TGCAGCGTTTTAGGGGGGGCTAGCTTGTACGAGCAGTACTTC.